Listed below are T cell receptor beta chains from one sample, sequenced in a study of blood T cell repertoires in COVID-19. The protocol was immunoSEQ multiplex PCR, while the TCRdb copy is restricted to in-frame clones and leaves out a portion. The repertoire holds more than 200,000 clones, with under 90% as singletons. Sample: peripheral blood. The source is a man aged 60 to 75 with acute or convalescent COVID-19. Both conserved end residues are trimmed from each CDR3. Each record gives: V gene, J gene, CDR3 length, CDR3 protein.

V: TRBV11-2; J: TRBJ2-3; length: 14; CDR3: ASSSVQGLSTDTQY
V: TRBV10-3; J: TRBJ1-1; length: 12; CDR3: AISPGTGGTEAF
V: TRBV25-1; J: TRBJ1-3; length: 13; CDR3: ASSPGHGSGNTIY
V: TRBV9; J: TRBJ2-3; length: 13; CDR3: ASSVGGSGTDTQY
V: TRBV19; J: TRBJ2-2; length: 12; CDR3: ASSGQGLTGELF
V: TRBV12-3/TRBV12-4; J: TRBJ2-7; length: 11; CDR3: ASSLKGKGEQY
V: TRBV7-3; J: TRBJ1-5; length: 11; CDR3: ASSSGPAEPQH
V: TRBV27; J: TRBJ2-1; length: 15; CDR3: ASRIRRTGHGFDEQF
V: TRBV7-3; J: TRBJ1-6; length: 11; CDR3: ASSPDRDSPLH
V: TRBV5-1; J: TRBJ2-1; length: 11; CDR3: ASSLDSYNEQF
V: TRBV23-1; J: TRBJ2-3; length: 12; CDR3: ASSKPRWVDTQY
V: TRBV24-1; J: TRBJ1-2; length: 11; CDR3: ATPVGGYYGYT
V: TRBV6-5; J: TRBJ2-7; length: 12; CDR3: ASSPGTGKYEQY
V: TRBV27; J: TRBJ2-7; length: 14; CDR3: ASSFLRDGSSYEQY
V: TRBV5-1; J: TRBJ1-1; length: 10; CDR3: ASSLSRREAF
V: TRBV3-1/TRBV3-2; J: TRBJ2-1; length: 13; CDR3: ASSLQAAGAYEQF
V: TRBV10-2; J: TRBJ1-1; length: 11; CDR3: ASSQTGNTEAF
V: TRBV28; J: TRBJ1-2; length: 13; CDR3: ASSSPGTGNNGYT
V: TRBV19; J: TRBJ2-7; length: 13; CDR3: ASKEEGVAAYEQY
V: TRBV11-3; J: TRBJ2-7; length: 10; CDR3: ASSSQGDEQY
V: TRBV28; J: TRBJ2-7; length: 14; CDR3: ASSYPRTSGRDEQY
V: TRBV9; J: TRBJ1-1; length: 12; CDR3: ASSVGPGGTEAF
V: TRBV7-3; J: TRBJ1-1; length: 13; CDR3: ASSLSRGMNTEAF
V: TRBV11-2; J: TRBJ1-2; length: 11; CDR3: ASSLGTGNGYT
V: TRBV5-1; J: TRBJ2-1; length: 11; CDR3: ASRAGSTDEQF
V: TRBV28; J: TRBJ2-1; length: 13; CDR3: ASSLIETHHNEQF
V: TRBV27; J: TRBJ1-4; length: 14; CDR3: ASPGPSFPTNEKLF
V: TRBV28; J: TRBJ2-1; length: 9; CDR3: ASSAMYEQF
V: TRBV7-9; J: TRBJ2-3; length: 15; CDR3: ASSFTGTRTGVDTQY
V: TRBV28; J: TRBJ1-6; length: 13; CDR3: ASREDRDFISPLH
V: TRBV10-1; J: TRBJ1-1; length: 10; CDR3: ASSTSLSEAF